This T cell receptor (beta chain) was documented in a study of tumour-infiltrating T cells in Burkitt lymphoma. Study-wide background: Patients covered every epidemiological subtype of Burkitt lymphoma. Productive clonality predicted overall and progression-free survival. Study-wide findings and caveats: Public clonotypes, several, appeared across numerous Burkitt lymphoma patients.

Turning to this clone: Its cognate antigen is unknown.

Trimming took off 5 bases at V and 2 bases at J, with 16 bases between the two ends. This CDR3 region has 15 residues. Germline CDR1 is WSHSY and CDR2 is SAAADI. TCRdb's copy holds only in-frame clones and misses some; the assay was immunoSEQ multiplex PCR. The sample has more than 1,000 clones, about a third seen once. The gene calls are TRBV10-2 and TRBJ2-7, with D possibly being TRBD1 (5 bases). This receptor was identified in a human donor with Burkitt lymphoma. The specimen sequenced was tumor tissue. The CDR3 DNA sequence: TGCGCCAGCAGTTTTGGACACGAGGCCCCCTACGAGCAGTACTTC. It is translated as CASSFGHEAPYEQYF.